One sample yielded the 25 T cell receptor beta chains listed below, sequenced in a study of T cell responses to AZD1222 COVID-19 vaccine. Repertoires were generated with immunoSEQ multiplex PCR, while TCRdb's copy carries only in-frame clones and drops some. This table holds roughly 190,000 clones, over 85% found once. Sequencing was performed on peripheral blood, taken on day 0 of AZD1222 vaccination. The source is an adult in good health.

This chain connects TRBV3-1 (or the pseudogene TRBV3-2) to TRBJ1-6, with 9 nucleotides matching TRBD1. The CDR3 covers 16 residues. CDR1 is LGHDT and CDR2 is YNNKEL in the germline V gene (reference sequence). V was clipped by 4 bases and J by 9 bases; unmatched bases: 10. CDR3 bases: TGTGCCAGCAGCCCCGATGCGGGACAGGGCGGTTCACCCCTCCACTTT. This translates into CASSPDAGQGGSPLHF.

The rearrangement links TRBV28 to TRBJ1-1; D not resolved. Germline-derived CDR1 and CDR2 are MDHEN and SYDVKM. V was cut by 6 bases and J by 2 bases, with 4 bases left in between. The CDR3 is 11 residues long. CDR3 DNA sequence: TGTGCCAGCAGCATTAACACTGAAGCTTTCTTT. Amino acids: CASSINTEAFF.

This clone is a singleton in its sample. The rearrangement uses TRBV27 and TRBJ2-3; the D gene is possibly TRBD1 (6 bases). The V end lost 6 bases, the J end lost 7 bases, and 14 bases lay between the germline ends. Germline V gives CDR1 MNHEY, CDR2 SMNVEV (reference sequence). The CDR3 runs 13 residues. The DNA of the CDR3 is TGTGCCAGCAGCTCCAACAGGGTTCATACGCAGTATTTT. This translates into CASSSNRVHTQYF.

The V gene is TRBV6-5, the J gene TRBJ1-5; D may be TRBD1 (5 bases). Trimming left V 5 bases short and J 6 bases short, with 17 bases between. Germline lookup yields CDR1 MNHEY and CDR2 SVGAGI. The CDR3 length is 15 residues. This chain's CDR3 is CASSHSGRAGQPQHF. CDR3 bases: TGTGCCAGCAGTCATTCAGGCAGGGCGGGTCAGCCCCAGCATTTT.

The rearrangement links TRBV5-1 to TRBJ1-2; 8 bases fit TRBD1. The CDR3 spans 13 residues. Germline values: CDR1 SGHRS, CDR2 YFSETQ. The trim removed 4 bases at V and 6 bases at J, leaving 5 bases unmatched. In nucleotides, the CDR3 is TGCGCCAGCAGCCGCGACAGGGGAAATGGCTACACCTTC. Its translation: CASSRDRGNGYTF.

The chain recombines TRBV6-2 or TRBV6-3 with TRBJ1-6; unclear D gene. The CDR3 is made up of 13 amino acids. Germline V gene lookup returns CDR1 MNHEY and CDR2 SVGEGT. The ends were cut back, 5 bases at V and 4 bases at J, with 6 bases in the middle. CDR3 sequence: CASSQPYNSPLHF. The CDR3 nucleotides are TGTGCCAGCAGTCAGCCGTATAATTCACCCCTCCACTTT.

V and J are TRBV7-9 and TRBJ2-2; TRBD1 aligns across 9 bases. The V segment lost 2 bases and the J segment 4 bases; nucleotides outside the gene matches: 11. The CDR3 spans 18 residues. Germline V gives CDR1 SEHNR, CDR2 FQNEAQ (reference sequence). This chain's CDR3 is CASSLMRTGGSVTGELFF. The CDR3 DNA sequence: TGTGCCAGCAGCTTAATGAGAACAGGGGGCTCAGTCACCGGGGAGCTGTTTTTT.

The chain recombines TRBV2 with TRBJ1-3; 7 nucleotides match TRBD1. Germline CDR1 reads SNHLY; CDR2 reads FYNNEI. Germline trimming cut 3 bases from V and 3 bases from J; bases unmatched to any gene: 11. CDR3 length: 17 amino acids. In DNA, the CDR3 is TGTGCCAGCAGTGATGTGGGACAGAGAAGCCATGGAAACACCATATATTTT. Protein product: CASSDVGQRSHGNTIYF.

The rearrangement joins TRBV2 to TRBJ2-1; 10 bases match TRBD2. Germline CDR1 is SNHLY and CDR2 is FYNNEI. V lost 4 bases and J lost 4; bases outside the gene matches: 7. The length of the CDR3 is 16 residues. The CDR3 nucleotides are TGTGCCAGCAGTGTAAGAGCGGGAGGGCTTTACAATGAGCAGTTCTTC. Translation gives CASSVRAGGLYNEQFF.

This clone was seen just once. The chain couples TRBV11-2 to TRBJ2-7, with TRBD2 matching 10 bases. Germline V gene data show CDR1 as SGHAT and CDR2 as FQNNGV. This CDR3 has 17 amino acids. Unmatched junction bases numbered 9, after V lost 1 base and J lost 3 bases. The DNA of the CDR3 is TGTGCCAGCAGCTTAGTTGGGCTAGCGGGGGCGAACTACGAGCAGTACTTC. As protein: CASSLVGLAGANYEQYF.

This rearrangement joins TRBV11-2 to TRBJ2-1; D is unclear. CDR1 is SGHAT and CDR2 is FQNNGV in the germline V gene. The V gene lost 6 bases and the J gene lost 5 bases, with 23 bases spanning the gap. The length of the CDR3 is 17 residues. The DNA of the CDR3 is TGTGCCAGCAGAATATCCAGGTCAGTTAACATCGACAATGAGCAGTTCTTC. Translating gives CASRISRSVNIDNEQFF. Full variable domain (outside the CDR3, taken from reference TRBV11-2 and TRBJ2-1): EAGVAQSPRYKIIEKRQSVAFWCNPISGHATLYWYQQILGQGPKLLIQFQNNGVVDDSQLPKDRFSAERLKGVDSTLKIQPAKLEDSAVYLCASRISRSVNIDNEQFFGPGTRLTVL.

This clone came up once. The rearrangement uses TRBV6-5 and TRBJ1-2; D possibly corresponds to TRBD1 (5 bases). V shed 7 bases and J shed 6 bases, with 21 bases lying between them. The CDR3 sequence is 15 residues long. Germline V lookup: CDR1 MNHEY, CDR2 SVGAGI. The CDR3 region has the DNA TGTGCCAGCAAACCGGGACCCTCATCCACTAATGGCTACACCTTC. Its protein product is CASKPGPSSTNGYTF.

The CDR3 coding sequence is TGTGCCAGCAAAGGCAGGGGGAGATACGAGCAGTACTTC. Translation: CASKGRGRYEQYF. The genes are TRBV6-5 and TRBJ2-7; TRBD1 matches at 7 bases. The CDR3 has 13 amino acids. V lost 7 bases, J lost 4 bases, and 7 bases stayed unmatched. The V gene's germline CDR1 is MNHEY and CDR2 SVGAGI.

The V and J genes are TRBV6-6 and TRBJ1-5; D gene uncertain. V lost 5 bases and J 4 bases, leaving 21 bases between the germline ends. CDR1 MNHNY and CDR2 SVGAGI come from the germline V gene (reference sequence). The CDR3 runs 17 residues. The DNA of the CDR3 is TGTGCCAGCAGTCTTTTTAATCTTCTGGAGGGTAATCAGCCCCAGCATTTT. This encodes CASSLFNLLEGNQPQHF.

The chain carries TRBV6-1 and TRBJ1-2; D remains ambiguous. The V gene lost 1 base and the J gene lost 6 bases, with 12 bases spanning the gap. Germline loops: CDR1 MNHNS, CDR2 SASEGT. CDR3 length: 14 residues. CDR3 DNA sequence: TGTGCCAGCAGTGAAGGTGGGTGGGTGGATGGCTACACCTTC. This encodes CASSEGGWVDGYTF.

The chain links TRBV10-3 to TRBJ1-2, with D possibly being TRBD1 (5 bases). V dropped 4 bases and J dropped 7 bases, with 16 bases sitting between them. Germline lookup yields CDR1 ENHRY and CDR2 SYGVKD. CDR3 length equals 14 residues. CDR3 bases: TGTGCCATCAGTGTAGGTCAGGGTTCGGTTGGCTACACCTTC. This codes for CAISVGQGSVGYTF.

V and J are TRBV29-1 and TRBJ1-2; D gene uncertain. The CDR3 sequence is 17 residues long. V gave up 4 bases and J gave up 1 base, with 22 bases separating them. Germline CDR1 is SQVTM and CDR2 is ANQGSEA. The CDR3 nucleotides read TGCAGCGTTGGCCCCCCTCTCACCCGAAGTTTTAACTATGGCTACACCTTC. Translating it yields CSVGPPLTRSFNYGYTF.

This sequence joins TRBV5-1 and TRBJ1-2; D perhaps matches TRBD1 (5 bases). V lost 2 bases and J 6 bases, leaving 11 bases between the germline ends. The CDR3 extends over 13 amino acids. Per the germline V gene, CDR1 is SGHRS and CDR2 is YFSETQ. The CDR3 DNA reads TGCGCCAGCAGCTTAGGAGGGGAGGATGGCTACACCTTC. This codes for CASSLGGEDGYTF.

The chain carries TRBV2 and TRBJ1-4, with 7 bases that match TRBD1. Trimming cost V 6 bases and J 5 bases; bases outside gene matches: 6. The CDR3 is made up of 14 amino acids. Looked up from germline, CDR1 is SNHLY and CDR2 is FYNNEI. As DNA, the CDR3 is TGTGCCAGCAGACTCAGGGGGGGGAATGAAAAACTGTTTTTT. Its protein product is CASRLRGGNEKLFF.

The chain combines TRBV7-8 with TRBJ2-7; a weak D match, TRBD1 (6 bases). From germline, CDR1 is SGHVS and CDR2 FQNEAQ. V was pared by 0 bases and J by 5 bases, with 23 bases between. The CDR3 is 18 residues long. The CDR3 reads CASSLAGSTGPNRNEQYF. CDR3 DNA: TGTGCCAGCAGCTTAGCTGGATCTACAGGGCCCAACCGAAACGAGCAGTACTTC. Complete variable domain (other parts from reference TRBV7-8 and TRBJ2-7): GAGVSQSPRYKVAKRGQDVALRCDPISGHVSLFWYQQALGQGPEFLTYFQNEAQLDKSGLPSDRFFAERPEGSVSTLKIQRTQQEDSAVYLCASSLAGSTGPNRNEQYFGPGTRLTVT.

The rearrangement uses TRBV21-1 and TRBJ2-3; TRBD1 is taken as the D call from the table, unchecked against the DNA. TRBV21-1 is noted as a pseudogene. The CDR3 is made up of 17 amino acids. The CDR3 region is CASSHSIPGTVTDTQYF. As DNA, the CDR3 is TGTGCCAGCAGTCATTCCATCCCTGGGACAGTAACAGATACGCAGTATTTT.

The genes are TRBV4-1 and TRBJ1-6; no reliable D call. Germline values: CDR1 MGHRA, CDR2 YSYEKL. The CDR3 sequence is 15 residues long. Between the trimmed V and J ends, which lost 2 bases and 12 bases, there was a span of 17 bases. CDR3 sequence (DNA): TGCGCCAGCAGCCAATTCGACACGGGCCTACAACCCCTCCACTTT. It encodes CASSQFDTGLQPLHF.

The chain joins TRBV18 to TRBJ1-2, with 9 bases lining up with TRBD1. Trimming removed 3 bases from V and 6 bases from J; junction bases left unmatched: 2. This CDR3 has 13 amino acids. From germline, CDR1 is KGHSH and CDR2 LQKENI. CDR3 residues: CASSPDRGDGYTF. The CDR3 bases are TGTGCCAGCTCACCGGACAGGGGAGATGGCTACACCTTC.

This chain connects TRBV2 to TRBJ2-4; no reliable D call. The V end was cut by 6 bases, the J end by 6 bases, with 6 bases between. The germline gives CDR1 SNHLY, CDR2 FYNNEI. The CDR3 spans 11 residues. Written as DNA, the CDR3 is TGTGCCAGCAGAGGGTTAAACATTCAGTACTTC. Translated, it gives CASRGLNIQYF.

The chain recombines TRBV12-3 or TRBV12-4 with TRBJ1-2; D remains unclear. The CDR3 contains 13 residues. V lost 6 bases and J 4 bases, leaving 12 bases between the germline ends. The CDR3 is CASSRASGYGYTF. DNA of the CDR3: TGTGCCAGCAGCCGAGCGTCGGGCTATGGCTACACCTTC.